These 24 T cell receptor beta chains share one sample of origin, sequenced in a study of response to subunit inactivated influenza vaccine. TCRdb reanalysed the RT-PCR reads using MiXCR and keeps one entry per CDR3 protein. The sample records over 750,000 distinct CDR3 sequences, roughly 20% being singletons. This specimen consisted of PBMCs from blood, obtained around 5 days after vaccination. These receptors were obtained from a man in his fifties who received an inactivated influenza vaccine.

J is TRBJ1-1 and V is TRBV11-2, with 10 bases fitting TRBD1. Trimming took 8 bases from V and 7 from J; bases not matched to a gene: 7. Germline V gene data show CDR1 as SGHAT and CDR2 as FQNNGV. The CDR3 has 13 amino acids. For the CDR3, the DNA is TGTGCCAGCGGGGACAGGGGAACAAGTGAAGCTTTCTTT. This translates into CASGDRGTSEAFF.

The chain uses TRBV6-2 or TRBV6-3 and TRBJ2-7; D unclear. Trimming pared 2 bases from V and 5 bases from J, leaving 10 bases between. The CDR3 totals 13 residues. Looked up from germline, CDR1 is MNHEY and CDR2 is SVGEGT. The CDR3 loop is CASSYNALNEQYF. The CDR3 DNA sequence: TGTGCCAGCAGTTACAATGCCCTGAACGAGCAGTACTTC.

The V and J genes are TRBV29-1 and TRBJ2-6; no clear D. From germline, CDR1 is SQVTM and CDR2 ANQGSEA. CDR3 length: 15 residues. Trimming shortened V by 4 bases and J by 5 bases, and 15 bases separated the two germline ends. The CDR3 nucleotides are TGCAGCGTTGTGGAACATCCCTATAGGGCCAACGTCCTGACTTTC. It is translated as CSVVEHPYRANVLTF.

In nucleotides, the CDR3 is TGCGCCAGCAGCTTGACTAGCGGGGGGTTAGAGACCCAGTACTTC. This sequence encodes CASSLTSGGLETQYF. This sequence joins TRBV5-1 and TRBJ2-5; 12 bases are shared with TRBD2. The V gene end was trimmed by 1 base and the J gene end by 4 bases; junction bases not matched to a gene: 2. CDR1 is SGHRS, CDR2 YFSETQ, per germline. The length of the CDR3 is 15 residues.

This clonotype was detected a few times. The CDR3 DNA reads TGTGCCAGCAGTTTTCCTTTCCCCGACCTGGAAGGCTACACCTTC. The encoded protein is CASSFPFPDLEGYTF. This rearrangement joins TRBV6-2 or TRBV6-3 to TRBJ1-2, with no clear D. This CDR3 has 15 amino acids. V was shortened by 4 bases and J by 8 bases, with 20 bases between the two germline ends. Germline CDR1 reads MNHEY; CDR2 reads SVGEGT.

This clonotype was seen a few times. This chain links TRBV20-1 with TRBJ1-6; 8 bases line up with TRBD1. Per the germline V gene, CDR1 is DFQATT and CDR2 is SNEGSKA (reference sequence). Trimming cost V 0 bases and J 9 bases; bases outside gene matches: 10. CDR3 length: 16 amino acids. CDR3 protein: CSARDPGRDRSSPLHF. Written as DNA, the CDR3 is TGCAGTGCTAGAGACCCAGGGCGGGACAGGAGTTCACCCCTCCACTTT.

J is TRBJ2-6 and V is TRBV30; D might be TRBD1 (5 bases). This CDR3 is 14 amino acids long. Germline CDR1 and CDR2: GTSNPN and SVGIG (reference sequence). The V end was cut by 6 bases, the J end by 1 base, with 10 bases between. CDR3 region: CACRWTSGANVLTF. CDR3 DNA: TGTGCCTGTCGTTGGACATCTGGGGCCAACGTCCTGACTTTC.

CDR3 protein: CASSQARQGSGELFF. DNA for the CDR3: TGCGCCAGCAGCCAGGCCCGACAGGGGTCCGGGGAGCTGTTTTTT. The chain joins TRBV4-1 to TRBJ2-2; 8 bases are a match to TRBD1. V lost 3 bases to trimming and J lost 6 bases; unmatched junction nucleotides: 6. CDR1 and CDR2 (germline): MGHRA, YSYEKL. The CDR3 runs 15 residues.

The chain links TRBV4-2 to TRBJ2-1, with 13 bases aligning to TRBD2. J gave up 7 bases and V 2 bases, and 5 bases lay outside the gene matches. Germline V gives CDR1 LGHNA, CDR2 YNFKEQ. There are 16 residues in the CDR3. The CDR3 bases are TGTGCCAGCAGCCAATCACTAGCGGGAGGGAGAAATGAGCAGTTCTTC. Amino acids: CASSQSLAGGRNEQFF.

This clonotype was observed a single time. The V gene is TRBV20-1, the J gene TRBJ2-3; TRBD2 aligns across 7 bases. CDR1 is DFQATT, CDR2 SNEGSKA, per germline (reference sequence). J lost 2 bases, V lost 2 bases, and 4 bases had no gene match. CDR3 length: 14 residues. The CDR3 nucleotides read TGCAGTGCTAGACCTAGCGGACACACAGATACGCAGTATTTT. Translation gives CSARPSGHTDTQYF.

The CDR3 coding sequence is TGTGCCAGCAGCTTAGATCTTGTGGGGAGCACAGATACGCAGTATTTT. Residues: CASSLDLVGSTDTQYF. The chain combines TRBV7-9 with TRBJ2-3; D is ambiguous. The germline gives CDR1 SEHNR, CDR2 FQNEAQ (reference sequence). V was cut by 1 base and J by 0 bases, with 11 bases left in between. The CDR3 has 16 residues.

The chain couples TRBV6-6 to TRBJ2-1, with no clear D. V lost 3 bases to trimming and J lost 7 bases, with 7 bases between them. The germline V gene encodes CDR1 MNHNY and CDR2 SVGAGI (reference sequence). The CDR3 is made up of 12 amino acids. CDR3: CASSYTGNEQFF. The CDR3 DNA is TGTGCCAGCAGTTATACGGGTAATGAGCAGTTCTTC.

Regarding this clonotype: A read error may account for a junction end that differs from germline. The V and J genes are TRBV4-2 and TRBJ2-5; 7 positions match TRBD1. CDR3 length equals 13 residues. Germline V gene data show CDR1 as LGHNA and CDR2 as YNFKEQ. CDR3 sequence (DNA): TGTGCCAGCAGCCAGGGACAGAAAGAAACCCAGTACTTC. It translates to CASSQGQKETQYF.

This clonotype was counted a few times. This chain connects TRBV7-2 to TRBJ1-5; D unresolved. Germline assignment: CDR1 SGHTA and CDR2 FQGNSA. The V gene lost 7 bases and the J gene lost 7 bases, with 11 bases spanning the gap. The CDR3 consists of 12 residues. CDR3 bases: TGTGCCAGCAATACCCCCGGCCAGCCCCAGCATTTT. This sequence encodes CASNTPGQPQHF.

The chain couples TRBV20-1 to TRBJ1-1; no clear D. The germline V gene encodes CDR1 DFQATT and CDR2 SNEGSKA (reference sequence). Trimming stripped 2 bases from V and 1 base from J, with 8 bases between. The CDR3 is 13 amino acids. CDR3 sequence: CSARRWENTEAFF. The DNA for the CDR3 is TGCAGTGCTAGAAGATGGGAGAACACTGAAGCTTTCTTT.

This chain joins TRBV12-3 or TRBV12-4 and TRBJ2-7; 11 bases are shared with TRBD1. V shed 1 base, J shed 8 bases, and the junction held 4 bases outside the gene matches. CDR3 length equals 14 residues. Here the CDR3 DNA reads TGTGCCAGCAGTTTAGGCGGACAGGGGGCAAAGCAGTACTTC. Amino acid sequence: CASSLGGQGAKQYF.

The genes are TRBV5-1 and TRBJ2-3, with 9 bases matching TRBD2. Germline CDR1 and CDR2: SGHRS and YFSETQ. V was pared by 2 bases and J by 4 bases, with 5 bases of the junction left unmatched. This CDR3 has 15 amino acids. The CDR3 loop is CASSLASGNSDTQYF. In nucleotides, the CDR3 is TGCGCCAGCAGCTTAGCTAGCGGGAATTCAGATACGCAGTATTTT.

This clonotype was picked up a small number of times. The chain couples TRBV12-3 or TRBV12-4 to TRBJ2-7, with a possible D match to TRBD1 (6 bases). The CDR3 loop spans 13 amino acids. V was cut by 6 bases and J by 2 bases, with 11 bases left in between. The CDR3 loop is CASRGDKTYEQYF. The CDR3 DNA sequence: TGTGCCAGCAGGGGGGACAAGACCTACGAGCAGTACTTC.

The genes are TRBV12-3 or TRBV12-4 and TRBJ2-1; D is perhaps TRBD1 or TRBD2 (5 bases each). The ends were cut back, 8 bases at V and 12 bases at J, with 20 bases in the middle. This CDR3 spans 13 amino acids. CDR3 in DNA: TGTGCCAGCTCCCTCCTGCAGGGACGGGGGCAGTTCTTC. Amino acid sequence: CASSLLQGRGQFF.

V and J are TRBV28 and TRBJ1-1; D gene uncertain. This CDR3 contains 14 residues. Germline values: CDR1 MDHEN, CDR2 SYDVKM. V lost 5 bases, J lost 4 bases, and 14 bases lay in between. The DNA of the CDR3 is TGTGCCAGCAGTGAAAGACCGGGAAGCACTGAAGCTTTCTTT. Its protein is CASSERPGSTEAFF.

This clonotype was observed a handful of times. This sequence joins TRBV18 and TRBJ2-3; D call uncertain. Trimming stripped 0 bases from V and 0 bases from J, with 10 bases between. Germline lookup yields CDR1 KGHSH and CDR2 LQKENI. The CDR3 runs 16 residues. The CDR3 region has the DNA TGTGCCAGCTCACCACCGACGGCCTCTAGCACAGATACGCAGTATTTT. Its protein product is CASSPPTASSTDTQYF.

The V call is TRBV2, the J call TRBJ2-7; no definite D call. With 4 bases removed from V and 3 bases from J, the gap between germline ends came to 10 bases. There are 13 residues in the CDR3. Germline V lookup: CDR1 SNHLY, CDR2 FYNNEI. Here the CDR3 DNA reads TGTGCCAGCAGTGTAAGTCAGGACTACGAGCAGTACTTC. This sequence encodes CASSVSQDYEQYF.

The rearrangement links TRBV10-3 to TRBJ1-2; TRBD1 is a possible D gene (5 bases). V lost 6 bases to trimming and J lost 4 bases, with 15 bases between them. From germline, CDR1 is ENHRY and CDR2 SYGVKD. The length of the CDR3 is 14 residues. The CDR3 nucleotides are TGTGCCATCAGCCCGGGGGGGACGGCCTATGGCTACACCTTC. Protein product: CAISPGGTAYGYTF.

In this sample, this clonotype turned up a few times. The rearrangement links TRBV29-1 to TRBJ2-3; TRBD2 aligns across 8 bases. The CDR3 has 14 amino acids. In germline, CDR1 is SQVTM, CDR2 ANQGSEA. V trimming: 7 bases; J trimming: 1 base; junction bases outside the gene matches: 7. The DNA for the CDR3 is TGCAGCGCCGGGGGGGCCCCCCGCACAGATACGCAGTATTTT. Residues: CSAGGAPRTDTQYF.